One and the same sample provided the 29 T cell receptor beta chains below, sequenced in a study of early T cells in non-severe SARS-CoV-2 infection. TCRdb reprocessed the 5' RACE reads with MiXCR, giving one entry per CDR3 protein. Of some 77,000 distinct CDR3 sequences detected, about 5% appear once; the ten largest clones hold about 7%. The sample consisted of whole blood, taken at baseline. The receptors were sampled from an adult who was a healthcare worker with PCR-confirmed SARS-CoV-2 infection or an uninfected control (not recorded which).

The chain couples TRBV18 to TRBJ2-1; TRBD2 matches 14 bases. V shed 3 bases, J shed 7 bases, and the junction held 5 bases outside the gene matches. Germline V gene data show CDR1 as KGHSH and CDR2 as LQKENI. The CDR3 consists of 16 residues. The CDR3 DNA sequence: TGTGCCAGCTCACCCGGACTAGCGGGAGGTAGGAATGAGCAGTTCTTC. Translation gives CASSPGLAGGRNEQFF.

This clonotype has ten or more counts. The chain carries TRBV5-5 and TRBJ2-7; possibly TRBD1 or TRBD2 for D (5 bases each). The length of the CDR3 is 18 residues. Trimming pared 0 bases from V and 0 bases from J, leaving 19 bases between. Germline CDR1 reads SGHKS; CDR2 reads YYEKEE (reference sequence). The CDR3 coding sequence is TGTGCCAGCAGCTTGGAAGGGACGCGGCGGATTTACTCCTACGAGCAGTACTTC. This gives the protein CASSLEGTRRIYSYEQYF.

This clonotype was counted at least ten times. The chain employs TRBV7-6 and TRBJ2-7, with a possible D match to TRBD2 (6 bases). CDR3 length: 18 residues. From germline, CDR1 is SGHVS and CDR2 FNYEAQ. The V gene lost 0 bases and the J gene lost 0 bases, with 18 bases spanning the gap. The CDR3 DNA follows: TGTGCCAGCAGCTTAGCCCACGGGGGTGGGGTTACCTCCTACGAGCAGTACTTC. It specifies CASSLAHGGGVTSYEQYF.

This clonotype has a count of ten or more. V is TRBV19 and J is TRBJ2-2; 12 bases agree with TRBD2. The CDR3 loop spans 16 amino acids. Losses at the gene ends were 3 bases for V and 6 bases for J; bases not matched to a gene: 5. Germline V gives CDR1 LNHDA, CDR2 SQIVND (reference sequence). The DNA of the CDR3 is TGTGCCAGTAGTATGGCACTAGCGGGAGGCGCCGGGGAGCTGTTTTTT. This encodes CASSMALAGGAGELFF.

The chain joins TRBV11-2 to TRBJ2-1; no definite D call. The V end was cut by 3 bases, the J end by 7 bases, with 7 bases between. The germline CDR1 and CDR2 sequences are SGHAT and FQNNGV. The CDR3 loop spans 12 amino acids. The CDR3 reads CASSFWVNEQFF. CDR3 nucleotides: TGTGCCAGCAGCTTTTGGGTAAATGAGCAGTTCTTC.

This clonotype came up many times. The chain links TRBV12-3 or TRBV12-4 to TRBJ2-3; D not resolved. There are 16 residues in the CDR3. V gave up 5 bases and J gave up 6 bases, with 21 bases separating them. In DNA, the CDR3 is TGTGCCAGCAGTCCCCAAGGGTCTTCTTCTAGGGATACGCAGTATTTT. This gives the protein CASSPQGSSSRDTQYF.

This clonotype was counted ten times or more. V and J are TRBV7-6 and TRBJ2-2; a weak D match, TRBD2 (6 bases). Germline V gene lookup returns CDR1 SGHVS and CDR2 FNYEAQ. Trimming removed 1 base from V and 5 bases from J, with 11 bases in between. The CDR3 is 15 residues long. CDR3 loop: CASSLGSGRTGELFF. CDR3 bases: TGTGCCAGCAGCTTAGGCTCCGGGAGAACCGGGGAGCTGTTTTTT.

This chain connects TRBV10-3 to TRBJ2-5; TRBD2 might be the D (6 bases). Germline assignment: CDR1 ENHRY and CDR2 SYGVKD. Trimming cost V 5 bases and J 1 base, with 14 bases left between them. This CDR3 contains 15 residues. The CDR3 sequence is CAISFGGGPQETQYF. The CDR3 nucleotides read TGTGCCATCAGTTTCGGGGGAGGACCCCAAGAGACCCAGTACTTC.

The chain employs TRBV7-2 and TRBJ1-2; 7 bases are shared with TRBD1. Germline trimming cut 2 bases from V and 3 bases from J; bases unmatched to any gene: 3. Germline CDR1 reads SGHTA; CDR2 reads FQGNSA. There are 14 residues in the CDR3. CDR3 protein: CASSLKGGYYGYTF. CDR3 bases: TGTGCCAGCAGCTTAAAAGGGGGCTACTATGGCTACACCTTC. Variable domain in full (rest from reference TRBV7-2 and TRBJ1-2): GAGVSQSPSNKVTEKGKDVELRCDPISGHTALYWYRQSLGQGLEFLIYFQGNSAPDKSGLPSDRFSAERTGGSVSTLTIQRTQQEDSAVYLCASSLKGGYYGYTFGSGTRLTVV.

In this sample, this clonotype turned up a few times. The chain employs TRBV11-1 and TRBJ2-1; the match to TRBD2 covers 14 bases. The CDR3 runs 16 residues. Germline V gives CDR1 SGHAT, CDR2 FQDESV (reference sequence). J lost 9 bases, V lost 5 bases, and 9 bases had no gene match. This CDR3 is CASSLRLAGGRVEQFF. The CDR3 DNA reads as TGTGCCAGCAGCCTGAGACTAGCGGGAGGGCGGGTTGAGCAGTTCTTC.

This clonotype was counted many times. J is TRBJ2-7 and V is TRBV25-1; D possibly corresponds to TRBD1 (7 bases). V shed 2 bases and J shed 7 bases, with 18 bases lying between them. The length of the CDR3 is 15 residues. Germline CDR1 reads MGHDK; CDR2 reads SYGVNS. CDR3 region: CASSEGGRGAREQYF. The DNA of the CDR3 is TGTGCCAGCAGTGAAGGCGGCAGGGGGGCCCGGGAGCAGTACTTC.

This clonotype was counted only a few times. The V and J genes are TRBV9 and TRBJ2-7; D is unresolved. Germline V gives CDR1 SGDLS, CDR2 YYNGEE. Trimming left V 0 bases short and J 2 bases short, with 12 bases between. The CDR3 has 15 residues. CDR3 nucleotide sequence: TGTGCCAGCAGCGTAGGTCCCCAAGATACCTACGAGCAGTACTTC. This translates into CASSVGPQDTYEQYF.

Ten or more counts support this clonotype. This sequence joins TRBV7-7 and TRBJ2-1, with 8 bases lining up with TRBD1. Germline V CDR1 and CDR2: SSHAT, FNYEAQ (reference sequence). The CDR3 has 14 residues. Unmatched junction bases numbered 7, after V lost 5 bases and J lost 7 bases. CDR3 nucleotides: TGTGCCAGCAGCCTATCAGGGGGCCGAAATGAGCAGTTCTTC. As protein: CASSLSGGRNEQFF.

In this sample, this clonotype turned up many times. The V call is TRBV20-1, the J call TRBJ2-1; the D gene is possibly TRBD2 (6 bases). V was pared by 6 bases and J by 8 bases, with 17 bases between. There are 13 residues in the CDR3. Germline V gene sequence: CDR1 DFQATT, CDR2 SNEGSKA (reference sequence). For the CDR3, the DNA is TGCAGTGCGCCCAGACTAGGGTACTATGAGCAGTTCTTC. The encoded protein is CSAPRLGYYEQFF.

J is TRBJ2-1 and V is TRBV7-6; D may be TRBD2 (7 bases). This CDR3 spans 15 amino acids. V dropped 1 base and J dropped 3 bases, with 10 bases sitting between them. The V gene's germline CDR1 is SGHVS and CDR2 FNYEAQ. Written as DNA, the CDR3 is TGTGCCAGCAGCTTAGTAGGGGGGGACTACAATGAGCAGTTCTTC. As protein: CASSLVGGDYNEQFF.

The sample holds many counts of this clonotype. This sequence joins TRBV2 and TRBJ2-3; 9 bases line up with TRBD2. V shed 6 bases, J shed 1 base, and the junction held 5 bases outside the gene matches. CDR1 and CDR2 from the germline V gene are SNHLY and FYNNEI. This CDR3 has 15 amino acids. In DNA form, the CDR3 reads TGTGCCAGCAGCCCTAGGACTAGCGGCACAGATACGCAGTATTTT. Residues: CASSPRTSGTDTQYF.

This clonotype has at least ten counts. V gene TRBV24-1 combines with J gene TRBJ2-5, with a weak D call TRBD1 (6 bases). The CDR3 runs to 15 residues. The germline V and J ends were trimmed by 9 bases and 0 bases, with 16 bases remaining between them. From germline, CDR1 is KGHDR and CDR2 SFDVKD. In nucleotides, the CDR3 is TGTGCCACCGCGACCATAGACAGGTACCAAGAGACCCAGTACTTC. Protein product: CATATIDRYQETQYF.

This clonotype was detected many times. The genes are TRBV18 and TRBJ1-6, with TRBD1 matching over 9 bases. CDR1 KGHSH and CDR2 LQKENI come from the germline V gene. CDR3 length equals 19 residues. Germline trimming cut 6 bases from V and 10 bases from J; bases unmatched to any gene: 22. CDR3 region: CASSPLVTKTGGAGSPLHF. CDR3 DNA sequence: TGTGCCAGCTCGCCGCTCGTAACCAAAACAGGGGGCGCAGGGTCACCCCTCCACTTT.

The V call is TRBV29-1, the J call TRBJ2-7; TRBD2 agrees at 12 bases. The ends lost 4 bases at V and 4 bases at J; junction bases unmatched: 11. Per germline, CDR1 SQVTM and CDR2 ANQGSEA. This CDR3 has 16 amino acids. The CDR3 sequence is CSVAGELAGGWYEQYF. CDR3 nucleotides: TGCAGCGTTGCTGGAGAACTAGCGGGAGGCTGGTACGAGCAGTACTTC.

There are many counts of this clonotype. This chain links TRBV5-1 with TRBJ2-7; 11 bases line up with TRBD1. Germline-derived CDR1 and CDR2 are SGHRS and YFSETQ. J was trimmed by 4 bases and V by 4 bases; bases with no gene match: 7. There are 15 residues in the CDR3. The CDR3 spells CASSPSGTGGYEQYF. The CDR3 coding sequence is TGCGCCAGCAGCCCCTCCGGGACAGGGGGTTACGAGCAGTACTTC.

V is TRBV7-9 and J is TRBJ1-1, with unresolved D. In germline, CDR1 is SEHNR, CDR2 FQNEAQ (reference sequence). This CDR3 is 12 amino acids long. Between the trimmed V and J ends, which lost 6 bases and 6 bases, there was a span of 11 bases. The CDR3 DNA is TGTGCCAGCAGTCAACAGAGAGCTGAAGCTTTCTTT. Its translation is CASSQQRAEAFF.

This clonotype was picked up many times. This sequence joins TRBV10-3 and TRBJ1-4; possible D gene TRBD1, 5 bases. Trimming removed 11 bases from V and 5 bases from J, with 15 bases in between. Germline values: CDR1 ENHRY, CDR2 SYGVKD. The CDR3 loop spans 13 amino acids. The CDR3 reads CAASRDQNEKLFF. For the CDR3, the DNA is TGTGCCGCCTCGCGGGACCAAAATGAAAAACTGTTTTTT.

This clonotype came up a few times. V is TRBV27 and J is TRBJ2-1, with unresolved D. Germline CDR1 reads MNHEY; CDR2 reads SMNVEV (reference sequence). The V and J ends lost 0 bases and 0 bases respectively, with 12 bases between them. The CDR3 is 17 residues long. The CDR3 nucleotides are TGTGCCAGCAGTTTATCGGCGCATTGGAGCTCCTACAATGAGCAGTTCTTC. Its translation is CASSLSAHWSSYNEQFF.

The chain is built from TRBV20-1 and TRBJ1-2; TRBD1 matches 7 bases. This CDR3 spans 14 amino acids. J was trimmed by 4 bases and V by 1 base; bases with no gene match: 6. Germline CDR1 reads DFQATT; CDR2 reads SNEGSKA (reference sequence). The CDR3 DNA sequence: TGCAGTGCTAGAGTCGCGGCAGGGGGCTATGGCTACACCTTC. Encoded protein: CSARVAAGGYGYTF.

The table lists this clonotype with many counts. The CDR3 loop reads CSAPFWGNTGELFF. CDR3 in DNA: TGCAGTGCTCCCTTTTGGGGGAACACCGGGGAGCTGTTTTTT. The gene calls are TRBV20-1 and TRBJ2-2; D is ambiguous. The germline gives CDR1 DFQATT, CDR2 SNEGSKA (reference sequence). This CDR3 region has 14 residues. Trimming shortened V by 5 bases and J by 1 base, and 11 bases separated the two germline ends.

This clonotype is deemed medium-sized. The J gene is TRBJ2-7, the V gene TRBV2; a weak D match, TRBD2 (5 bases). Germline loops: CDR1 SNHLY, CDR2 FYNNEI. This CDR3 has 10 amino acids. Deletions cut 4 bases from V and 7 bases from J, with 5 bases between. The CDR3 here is CASSGGEQYF. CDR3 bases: TGTGCCAGCAGTGGCGGGGAGCAGTACTTC. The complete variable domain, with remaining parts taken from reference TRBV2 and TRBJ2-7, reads EPEVTQTPSHQVTQMGQEVILRCVPISNHLYFYWYRQILGQKVEFLVSFYNNEISEKSEIFDDQFSVERPDGSNFTLKIRSTKLEDSAMYFCASSGGEQYFGPGTRLTVT.

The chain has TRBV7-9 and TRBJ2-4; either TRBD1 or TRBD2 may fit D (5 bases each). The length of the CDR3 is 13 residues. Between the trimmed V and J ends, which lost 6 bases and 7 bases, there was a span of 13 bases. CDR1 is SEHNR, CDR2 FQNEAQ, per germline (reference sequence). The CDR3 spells CASRGTGGNIQYF. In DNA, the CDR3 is TGTGCCAGCAGGGGGACGGGCGGGAACATTCAGTACTTC.

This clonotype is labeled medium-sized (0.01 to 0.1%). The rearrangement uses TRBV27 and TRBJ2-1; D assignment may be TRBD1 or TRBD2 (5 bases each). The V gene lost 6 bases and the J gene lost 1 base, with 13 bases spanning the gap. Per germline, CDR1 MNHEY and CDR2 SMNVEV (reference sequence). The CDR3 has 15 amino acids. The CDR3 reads CASSREMGSYNEQFF. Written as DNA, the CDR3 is TGTGCCAGCAGCAGGGAGATGGGATCCTACAATGAGCAGTTCTTC.

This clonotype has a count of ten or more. Written as DNA, the CDR3 is TGTGCCAGCAGCCCGGGACTCCGCTACGAGCAGTACTTC. Protein product: CASSPGLRYEQYF. This chain links TRBV7-9 with TRBJ2-7, with D possibly matching TRBD2 (6 bases). This CDR3 contains 13 residues. Trimming pared 5 bases from V and 3 bases from J, leaving 11 bases between. Germline V gene sequence: CDR1 SEHNR, CDR2 FQNEAQ (reference sequence).